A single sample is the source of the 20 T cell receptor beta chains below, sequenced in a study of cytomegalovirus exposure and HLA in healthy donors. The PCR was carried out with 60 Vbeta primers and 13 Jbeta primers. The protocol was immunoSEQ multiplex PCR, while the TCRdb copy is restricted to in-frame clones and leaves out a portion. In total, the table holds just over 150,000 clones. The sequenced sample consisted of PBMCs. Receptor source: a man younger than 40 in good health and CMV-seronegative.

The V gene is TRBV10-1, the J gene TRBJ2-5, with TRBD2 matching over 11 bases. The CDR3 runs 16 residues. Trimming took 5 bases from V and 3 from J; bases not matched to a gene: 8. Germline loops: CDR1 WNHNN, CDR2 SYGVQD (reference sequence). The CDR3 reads CASSKASGRPEETQYF. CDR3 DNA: TGCGCCAGCAGTAAGGCTAGCGGGAGGCCCGAAGAGACCCAGTACTTC.

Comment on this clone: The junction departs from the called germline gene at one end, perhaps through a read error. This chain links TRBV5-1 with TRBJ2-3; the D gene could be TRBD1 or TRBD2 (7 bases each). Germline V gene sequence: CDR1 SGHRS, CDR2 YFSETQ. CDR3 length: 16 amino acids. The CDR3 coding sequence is TGCGCCAGCAGGTTGGGGAGGGACAGCCTCACAGATACGCAGTATTTT. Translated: CASRLGRDSLTDTQYF.

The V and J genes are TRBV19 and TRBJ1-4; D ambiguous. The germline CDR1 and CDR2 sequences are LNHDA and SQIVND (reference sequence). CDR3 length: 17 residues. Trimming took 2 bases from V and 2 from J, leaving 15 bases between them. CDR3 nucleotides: TGTGCCAGTAGTATAATCCGGGAAAGCAGGACTAATGAAAAACTGTTTTTT. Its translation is CASSIIRESRTNEKLFF.

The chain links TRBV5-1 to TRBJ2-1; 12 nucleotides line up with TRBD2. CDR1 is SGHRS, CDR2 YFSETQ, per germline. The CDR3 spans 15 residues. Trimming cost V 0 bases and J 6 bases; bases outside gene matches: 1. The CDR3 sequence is CASSLGTSGTNEQFF. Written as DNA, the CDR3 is TGCGCCAGCAGCTTGGGGACTAGCGGGACCAATGAGCAGTTCTTC.

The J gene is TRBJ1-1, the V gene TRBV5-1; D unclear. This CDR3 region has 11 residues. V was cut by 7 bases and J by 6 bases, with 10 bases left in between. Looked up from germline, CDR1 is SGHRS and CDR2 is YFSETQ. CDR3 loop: CASGDSSEAFF. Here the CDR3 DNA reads TGCGCCAGCGGTGATAGCTCTGAAGCTTTCTTT.

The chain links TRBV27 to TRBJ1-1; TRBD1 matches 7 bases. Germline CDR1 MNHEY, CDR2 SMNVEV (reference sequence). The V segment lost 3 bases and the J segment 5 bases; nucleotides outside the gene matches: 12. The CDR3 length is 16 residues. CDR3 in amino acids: CASSFLLQGRWTEAFF. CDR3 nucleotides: TGTGCCAGCAGTTTCCTTTTACAGGGGAGGTGGACTGAAGCTTTCTTT.

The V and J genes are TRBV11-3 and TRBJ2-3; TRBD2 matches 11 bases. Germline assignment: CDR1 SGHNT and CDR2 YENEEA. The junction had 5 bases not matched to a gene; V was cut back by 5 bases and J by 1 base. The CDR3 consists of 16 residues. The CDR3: CASSRLAGGGTDTQYF. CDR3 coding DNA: TGTGCCAGCAGCCGATTAGCGGGAGGGGGCACAGATACGCAGTATTTT.

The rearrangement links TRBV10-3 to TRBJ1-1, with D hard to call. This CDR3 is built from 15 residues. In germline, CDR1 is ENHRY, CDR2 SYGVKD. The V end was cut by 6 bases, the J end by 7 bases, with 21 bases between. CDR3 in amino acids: CAISIQSTQTGEAFF. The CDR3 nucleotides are TGTGCCATCAGCATCCAATCGACCCAGACGGGTGAAGCTTTCTTT.

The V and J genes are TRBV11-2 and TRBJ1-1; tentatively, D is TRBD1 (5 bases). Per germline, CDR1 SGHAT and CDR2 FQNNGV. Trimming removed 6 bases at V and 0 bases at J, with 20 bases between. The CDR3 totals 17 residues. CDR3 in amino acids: CASRPAGRTRMNTEAFF. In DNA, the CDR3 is TGTGCCAGCAGGCCCGCCGGACGGACAAGAATGAACACTGAAGCTTTCTTT. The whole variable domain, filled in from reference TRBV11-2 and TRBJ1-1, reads EAGVAQSPRYKIIEKRQSVAFWCNPISGHATLYWYQQILGQGPKLLIQFQNNGVVDDSQLPKDRFSAERLKGVDSTLKIQPAKLEDSAVYLCASRPAGRTRMNTEAFFGQGTRLTVV.

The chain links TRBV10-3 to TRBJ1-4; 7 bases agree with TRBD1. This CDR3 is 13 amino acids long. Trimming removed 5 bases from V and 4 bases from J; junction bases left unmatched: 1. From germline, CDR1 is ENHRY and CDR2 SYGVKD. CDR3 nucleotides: TGTGCCATCAGTACAGGGGATAATGAAAAACTGTTTTTT. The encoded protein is CAISTGDNEKLFF.

The CDR3 reads CASTLAGEVNEQFF. CDR3 DNA sequence: TGCGCCAGCACTCTGGCGGGAGAAGTCAATGAGCAGTTCTTC. The chain couples TRBV5-1 to TRBJ2-1, with 7 bases matching TRBD2. After removal of 6 bases from V and 6 bases from J, the junction contained 9 bases not matched to a gene. Germline values: CDR1 SGHRS, CDR2 YFSETQ. The CDR3 spans 14 residues.

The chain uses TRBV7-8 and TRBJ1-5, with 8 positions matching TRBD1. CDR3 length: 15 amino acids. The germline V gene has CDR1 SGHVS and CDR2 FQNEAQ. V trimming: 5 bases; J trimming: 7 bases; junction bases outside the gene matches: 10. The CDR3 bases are TGTGCCAGCAGCCCACGCAGGGGGCTAGAACAGCCCCAGCATTTT. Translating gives CASSPRRGLEQPQHF.

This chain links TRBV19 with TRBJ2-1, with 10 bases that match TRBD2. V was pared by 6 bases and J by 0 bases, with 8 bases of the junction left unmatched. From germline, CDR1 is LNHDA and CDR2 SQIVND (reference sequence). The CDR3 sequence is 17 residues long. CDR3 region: CASRGGLASYSYNEQFF. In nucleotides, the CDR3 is TGTGCCAGTAGAGGGGGACTAGCGTCCTACTCCTACAATGAGCAGTTCTTC.

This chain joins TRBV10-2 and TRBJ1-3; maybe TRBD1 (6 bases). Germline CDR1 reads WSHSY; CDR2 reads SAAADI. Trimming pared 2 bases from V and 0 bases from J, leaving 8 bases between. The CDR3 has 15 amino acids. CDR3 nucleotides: TGCGCCAGCAGTGAGCAGGGGAGCTCTGGAAACACCATATATTTT. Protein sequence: CASSEQGSSGNTIYF.

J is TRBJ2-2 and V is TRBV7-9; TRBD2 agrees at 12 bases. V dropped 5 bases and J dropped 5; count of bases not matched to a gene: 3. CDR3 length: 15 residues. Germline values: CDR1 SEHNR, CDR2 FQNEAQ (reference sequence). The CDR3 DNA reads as TGTGCCAGCAGCCCCGGGACTAGCGGGACCGGGGAGCTGTTTTTT. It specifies CASSPGTSGTGELFF.

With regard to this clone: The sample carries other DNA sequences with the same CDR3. CDR3 sequence reads: CASSPREGEQYF. The CDR3 coding sequence is TGTGCCAGTAGTCCCCGGGAGGGCGAGCAGTACTTC. The chain combines TRBV19 with TRBJ2-7; 8 positions match TRBD2. Germline V CDR1 and CDR2: LNHDA, SQIVND (reference sequence). J gave up 6 bases and V 5 bases, and 3 bases lay outside the gene matches. The CDR3 is made up of 12 amino acids.

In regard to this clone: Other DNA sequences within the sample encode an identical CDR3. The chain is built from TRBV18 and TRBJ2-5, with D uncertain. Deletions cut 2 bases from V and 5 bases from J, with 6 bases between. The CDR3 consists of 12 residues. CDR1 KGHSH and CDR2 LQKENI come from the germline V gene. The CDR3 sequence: CASSPAGETQYF. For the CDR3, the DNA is TGTGCCAGCTCACCAGCCGGGGAGACCCAGTACTTC.

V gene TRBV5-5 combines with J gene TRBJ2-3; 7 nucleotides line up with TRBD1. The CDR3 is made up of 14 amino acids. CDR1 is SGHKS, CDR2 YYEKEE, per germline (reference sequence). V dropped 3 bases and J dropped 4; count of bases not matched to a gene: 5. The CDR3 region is CASSWTGEADTQYF. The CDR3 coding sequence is TGTGCCAGCAGCTGGACAGGAGAGGCAGATACGCAGTATTTT.

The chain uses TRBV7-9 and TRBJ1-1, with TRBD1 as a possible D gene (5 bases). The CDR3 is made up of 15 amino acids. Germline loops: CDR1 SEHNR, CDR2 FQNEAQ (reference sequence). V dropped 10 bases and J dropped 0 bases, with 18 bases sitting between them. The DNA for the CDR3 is TGTGCCACCAACCCAAGGGGCAGCATGAACACTGAAGCTTTCTTT. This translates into CATNPRGSMNTEAFF.

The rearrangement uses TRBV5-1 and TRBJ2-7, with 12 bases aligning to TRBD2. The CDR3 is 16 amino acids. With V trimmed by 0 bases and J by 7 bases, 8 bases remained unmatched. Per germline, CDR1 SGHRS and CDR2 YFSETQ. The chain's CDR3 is CASSLGWTSGTGEQYF. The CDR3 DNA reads TGCGCCAGCAGCTTGGGATGGACTAGCGGGACAGGGGAGCAGTACTTC.